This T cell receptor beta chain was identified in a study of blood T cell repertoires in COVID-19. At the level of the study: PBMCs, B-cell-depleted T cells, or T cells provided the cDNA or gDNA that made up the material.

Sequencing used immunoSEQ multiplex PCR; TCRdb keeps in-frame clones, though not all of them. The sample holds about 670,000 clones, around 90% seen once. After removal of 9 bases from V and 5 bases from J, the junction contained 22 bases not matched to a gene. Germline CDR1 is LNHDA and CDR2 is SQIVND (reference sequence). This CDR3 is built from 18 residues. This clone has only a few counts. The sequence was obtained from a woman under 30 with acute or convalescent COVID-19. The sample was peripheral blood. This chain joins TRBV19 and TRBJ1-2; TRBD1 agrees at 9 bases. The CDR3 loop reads CASMLLETGGYGGYGYTF. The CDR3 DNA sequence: TGTGCCAGCATGCTATTGGAGACAGGGGGTTACGGTGGTTATGGCTACACCTTC.